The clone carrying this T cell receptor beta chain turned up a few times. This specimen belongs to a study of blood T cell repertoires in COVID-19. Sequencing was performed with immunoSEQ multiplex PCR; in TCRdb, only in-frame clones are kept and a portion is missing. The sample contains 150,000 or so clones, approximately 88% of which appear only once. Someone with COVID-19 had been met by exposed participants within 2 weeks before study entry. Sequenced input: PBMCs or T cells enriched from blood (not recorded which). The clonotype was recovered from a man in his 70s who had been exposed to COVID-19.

In nucleotides, the CDR3 is TGCGCCAGCAGCCAAGATCTGGCTAGAATAAACAATGAGCAGTTCTTC. As protein: CASSQDLARINNEQFF. V gene TRBV4-3 combines with J gene TRBJ2-1; D not resolved. The CDR3 contains 16 residues. V shed 0 bases and J shed 5 bases, with 14 bases lying between them. Looked up from germline, CDR1 is LGHNA and CDR2 is YSLEER.